This T cell receptor beta chain was documented in a study of shared clonotypes between healthy human individuals. Whole-study results and caveats: Non-shared clonotypes had lower generation probabilities than clonotypes shared by all four sorted-subset donors. As a rule, naive subsets had a larger estimated richness than memory subsets. Blood alone was sampled, and tissue repertoires likely differ.

Authors' analysis steps: Filtering was not the same, since immunoSEQ gave junction-only sequences without quality scores. TCRdb's copy holds only in-frame clones and misses some; the assay was immunoSEQ multiplex PCR. V and J calls plus clone size are reproduced from that table; the DNA served to infer D and trimming. The sample records about 1.5 million clones, 95% to 99% being singletons. On this clone itself: Its antigen remains unidentified.

The CDR3 is 14 amino acids. V lost 3 bases to trimming and J lost 3 bases, with 12 bases between them. Germline V lookup: CDR1 MNHEY, CDR2 SMNVEV (reference sequence). Material: naive CD4+ T cells sorted from blood. The subset denotes: CD45RA+ positively selected. The genes are TRBV27 and TRBJ2-7, with D possibly TRBD1 on 5 matching bases. This TCR was sampled from a man under 40 in good health. The CDR3 reads CASSFFARDYEQYF. CDR3 sequence (DNA): TGTGCCAGCAGTTTTTTTGCCAGGGACTACGAGCAGTACTTC.